These 10 T cell receptor beta chains originate from one sample sequenced in a study of CXCR3-negative and CXCR3-positive naive CD8 T cells. The antigens for these receptors are not known. Points from the study as a whole: The TRB CDR3s that CXCR3-positive naive cells carried were more hydrophobic than those of CXCR3-negative naive cells.

UMI-labeled TRB cDNA libraries were prepared by 5' RACE. TCRdb reprocessed the 5' RACE reads, keeping one entry per CDR3 protein, no DNA. This sample's table reports 5,700 or so distinct CDR3 sequences. The specimen was naive CXCR3+ CD8+ T cells from blood. Sample subset: CD45RO-CCR7+CD27+CD95- naive CD8+ T cells expressing CXCR3 (TNR3+). These receptors all come from a human donor in good health. Some clones in this sample may be carry-over from other donors' samples.

This chain connects TRBV3-1 to TRBJ2-1; no DNA is available, so the TRBD2 call from TCRdb remains unchecked. CDR3 length equals 16 residues. The V gene's germline CDR1 is LGHDT and CDR2 YNNKEL (reference sequence). The CDR3 region is CASSQDIAGPYNEQFF.

Judged by frequency, this clonotype is medium-sized. The chain links TRBV20-1 to TRBJ2-3; the TCRdb D gene call, TRBD2, has no DNA to confirm it. The CDR3 is 14 amino acids. Germline V gene sequence: CDR1 DFQATT, CDR2 SNEGSKA (reference sequence). CDR3 protein: CSAPEGGPSGTQYF.

The V gene is TRBV7-9, the J gene TRBJ1-2; lacking DNA, the TRBD1 call made by TCRdb goes unchecked. This CDR3 spans 14 amino acids. The V gene's germline CDR1 is SEHNR and CDR2 FQNEAQ (reference sequence). The CDR3 reads CASSLVQGGIGYTF.

This CDR3 reads CASSLSDGTGVGQPQHF. The chain joins TRBV7-8 to TRBJ1-5; the TRBD1 assignment by TCRdb is unverifiable without DNA. Germline V gives CDR1 SGHVS, CDR2 FQNEAQ. The CDR3 covers 17 residues.

In terms of frequency, this clonotype is medium-sized. The CDR3 region is CSVRPGTGKRSYGYTF. V and J are TRBV29-1 and TRBJ1-2; TCRdb proposes TRBD1, but this gene call is untestable without DNA. Germline CDR1 and CDR2: SQVTM and ANQGSEA. This CDR3 is built from 16 residues.

Judged by frequency, this clonotype is medium-sized (0.01 to 0.1%). This chain connects TRBV29-1 to TRBJ2-2; TCRdb calls TRBD1, which cannot be checked without DNA. Germline CDR1 and CDR2: SQVTM and ANQGSEA. This CDR3 comprises 13 residues. The CDR3 sequence: CSVGTGVHGELFF.

The rearrangement links TRBV7-9 to TRBJ1-1. The CDR3 spans 13 residues. Germline V CDR1 and CDR2: SEHNR, FQNEAQ (reference sequence). CDR3 loop: CASGFTENTEAFF. The entire variable domain, with the rest obtained from reference TRBV7-9 and TRBJ1-1, is as follows: DTGVSQNPRHKITKRGQNVTFRCDPISEHNRLYWYRQTLGQGPEFLTYFQNEAQLEKSRLLSDRFSAERPKGSFSTLEIQRTEQGDSAMYLCASGFTENTEAFFGQGTRLTVV.

This clonotype is classed as medium-sized by frequency. The V gene is TRBV7-2, the J gene TRBJ2-2. The CDR3 contains 12 residues. Germline lookup yields CDR1 SGHTA and CDR2 FQGNSA. CDR3 amino acids: CASSPKTGELFF.

This clonotype shows up as medium-sized by frequency. The chain combines TRBV29-1 with TRBJ2-2. The CDR3 runs 12 residues. The germline gives CDR1 SQVTM, CDR2 ANQGSEA. CDR3 amino acids: CSVVGRTGELFF.

This sequence joins TRBV29-1 and TRBJ2-1; TCRdb gives TRBD2 as the D gene, but with no DNA this cannot be confirmed. Germline V CDR1 and CDR2: SQVTM, ANQGSEA. The CDR3 loop spans 14 amino acids. This chain's CDR3 is CSGAATSDKNEQFF.